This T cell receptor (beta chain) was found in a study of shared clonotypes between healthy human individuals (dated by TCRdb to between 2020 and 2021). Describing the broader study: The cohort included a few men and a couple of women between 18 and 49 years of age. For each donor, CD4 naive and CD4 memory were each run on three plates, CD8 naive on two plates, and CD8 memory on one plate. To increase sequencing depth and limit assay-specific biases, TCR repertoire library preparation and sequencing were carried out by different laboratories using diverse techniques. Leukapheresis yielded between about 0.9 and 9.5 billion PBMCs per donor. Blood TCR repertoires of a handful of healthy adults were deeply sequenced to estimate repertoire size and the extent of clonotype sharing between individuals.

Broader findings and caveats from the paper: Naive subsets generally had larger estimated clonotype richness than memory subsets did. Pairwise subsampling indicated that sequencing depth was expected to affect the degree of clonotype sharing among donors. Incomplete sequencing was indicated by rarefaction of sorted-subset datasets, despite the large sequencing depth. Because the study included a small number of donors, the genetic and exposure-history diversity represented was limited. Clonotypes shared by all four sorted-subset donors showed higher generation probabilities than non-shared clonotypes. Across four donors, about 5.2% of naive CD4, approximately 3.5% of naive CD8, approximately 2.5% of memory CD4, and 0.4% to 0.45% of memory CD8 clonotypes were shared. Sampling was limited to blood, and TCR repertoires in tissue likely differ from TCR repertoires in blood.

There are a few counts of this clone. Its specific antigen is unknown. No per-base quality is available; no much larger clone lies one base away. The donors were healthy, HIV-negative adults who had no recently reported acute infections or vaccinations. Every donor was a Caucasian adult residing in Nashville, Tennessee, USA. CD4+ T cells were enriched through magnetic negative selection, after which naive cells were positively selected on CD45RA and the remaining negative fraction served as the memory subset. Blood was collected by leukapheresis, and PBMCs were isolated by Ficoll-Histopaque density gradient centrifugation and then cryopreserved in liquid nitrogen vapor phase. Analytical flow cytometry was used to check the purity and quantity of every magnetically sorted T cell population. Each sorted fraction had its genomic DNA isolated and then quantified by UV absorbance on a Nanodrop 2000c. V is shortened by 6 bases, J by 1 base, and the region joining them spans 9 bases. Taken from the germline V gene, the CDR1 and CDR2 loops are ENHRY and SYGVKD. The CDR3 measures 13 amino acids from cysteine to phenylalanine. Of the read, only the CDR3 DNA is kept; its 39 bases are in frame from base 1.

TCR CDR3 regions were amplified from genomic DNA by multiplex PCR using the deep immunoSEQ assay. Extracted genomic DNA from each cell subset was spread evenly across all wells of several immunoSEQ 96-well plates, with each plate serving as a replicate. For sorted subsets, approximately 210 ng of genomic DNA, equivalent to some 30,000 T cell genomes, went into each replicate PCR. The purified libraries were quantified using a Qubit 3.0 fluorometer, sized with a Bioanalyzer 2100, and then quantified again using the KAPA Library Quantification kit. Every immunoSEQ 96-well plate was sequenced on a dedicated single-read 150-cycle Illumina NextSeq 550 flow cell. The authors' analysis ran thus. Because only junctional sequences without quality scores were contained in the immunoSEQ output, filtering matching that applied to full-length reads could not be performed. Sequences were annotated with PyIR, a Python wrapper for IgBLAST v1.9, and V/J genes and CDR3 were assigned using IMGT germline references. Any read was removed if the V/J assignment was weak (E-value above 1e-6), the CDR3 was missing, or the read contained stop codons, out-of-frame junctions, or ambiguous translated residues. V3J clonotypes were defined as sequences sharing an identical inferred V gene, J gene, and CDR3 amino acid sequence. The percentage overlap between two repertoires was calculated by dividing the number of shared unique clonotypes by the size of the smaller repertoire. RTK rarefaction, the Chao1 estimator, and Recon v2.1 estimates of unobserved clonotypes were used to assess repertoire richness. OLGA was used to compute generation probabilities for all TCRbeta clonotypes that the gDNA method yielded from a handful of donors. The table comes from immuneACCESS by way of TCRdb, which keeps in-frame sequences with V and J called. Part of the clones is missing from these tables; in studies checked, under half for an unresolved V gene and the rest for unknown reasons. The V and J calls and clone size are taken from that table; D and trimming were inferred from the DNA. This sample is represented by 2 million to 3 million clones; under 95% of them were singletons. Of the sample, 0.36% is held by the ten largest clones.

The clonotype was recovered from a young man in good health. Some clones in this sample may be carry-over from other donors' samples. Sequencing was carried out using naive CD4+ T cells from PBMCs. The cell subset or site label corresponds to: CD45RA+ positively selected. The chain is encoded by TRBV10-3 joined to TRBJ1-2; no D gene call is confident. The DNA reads TGTGCCATCAGCCGGGAGAGTAACTATGGCTACACCTTC. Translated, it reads CAISRESNYGYTF.